Each of the 11 T cell receptor beta chains below was sequenced from the same sample in a study of metastatic and nonmetastatic thyroid tumors. TCRdb ran MiXCR on the PCR reads. The data contain around 44,000 clones, 25% to 35% of them singletons. The entire patient cohort was treatment-naive prior to thyroid surgery. Sequenced material: blood. These receptors originate from a male donor with papillary thyroid cancer or a benign thyroid nodule (not recorded which). Some clones in this sample may be carry-over from other donors' samples.

This rearrangement joins TRBV6-1 to TRBJ1-2, with 7 bases fitting TRBD1. The germline CDR1 and CDR2 sequences are MNHNS and SASEGT. Unmatched junction bases numbered 5, after V lost 6 bases and J lost 4 bases. The CDR3 loop spans 13 amino acids. The CDR3 here is CASSPRTGYGYTF. In nucleotides, the CDR3 is TGTGCCAGCAGCCCCCGGACAGGCTATGGCTACACCTTC.

This clone was counted ten times or more. The chain uses TRBV5-1 and TRBJ2-5, with TRBD1 identical over 7 bases. V gave up 4 bases and J gave up 2 bases; unmatched junction bases: 8. This CDR3 contains 15 residues. Looked up from germline, CDR1 is SGHRS and CDR2 is YFSETQ. In nucleotides, the CDR3 is TGCGCCAGCAGCGCGGAACAGGGGTGGCAAGAGACCCAGTACTTC. It translates to CASSAEQGWQETQYF.

The chain recombines TRBV20-1 with TRBJ1-1, with D tentatively TRBD1 (6 bases). The CDR3 has 14 amino acids. The V gene's germline CDR1 is DFQATT and CDR2 SNEGSKA (reference sequence). V gave up 0 bases and J gave up 1 base, with 9 bases separating them. DNA for the CDR3: TGCAGTGCTAGAGATCCGGGACAGAACACTGAAGCTTTCTTT. Amino acid sequence: CSARDPGQNTEAFF.

There are a few counts of this clone. This sequence joins TRBV20-1 and TRBJ1-5; tentative D call: TRBD1 (6 bases). The ends were cut back, 2 bases at V and 4 bases at J, with 9 bases in the middle. The germline V gene has CDR1 DFQATT and CDR2 SNEGSKA (reference sequence). The CDR3 extends over 13 amino acids. The CDR3 sequence is CSARMDRNQPQHF. CDR3 coding DNA: TGCAGTGCTAGAATGGACAGAAATCAGCCCCAGCATTTT.

A few counts support this clone. Germline and junction disagree at one end, which may indicate a read error. DNA of the CDR3: TGTGCCAGCAGTTTGGCCCGGGATCACGATCAGTACTTC. Translating gives CASSLARDHDQYF. The rearrangement joins TRBV28 to TRBJ2-7; tentative D call: TRBD2 (5 bases). The germline V gene encodes CDR1 MDHEN and CDR2 SYDVKM. This CDR3 spans 13 amino acids.

As for this clone: Its ends do not fully match the called genes, so a read error is possible. The chain recombines TRBV6-1 with TRBJ2-7; a possible D gene is TRBD2 (7 bases). The CDR3 has 14 amino acids. Germline V lookup: CDR1 MNHNS, CDR2 SASEGT. The CDR3 spells CPSSTGRAGYEQYF. The DNA of the CDR3 is TGCCCCAGCAGTACAGGGAGGGCCGGGTACGAGCAGTACTTC.

This clone was seen only a few times. At one end, the junction sequence differs from germline, possibly due to a read error. This chain connects TRBV6-1 to TRBJ2-7, with D perhaps matching TRBD1 or TRBD2 (6 bases each). CDR1 and CDR2 (germline): MNHNS, SASEGT. This CDR3 region has 13 residues. The CDR3, as DNA: TGTGCCAGCGGGGGGCCCAAATCCTACGGGCAGTACTTT. This gives the protein CASGGPKSYGQYF.

In its sample, this clone was seen many times. V usage is TRBV6-1 and J usage is TRBJ2-3; TRBD2 agrees at 12 bases. Trimming cost V 8 bases and J 6 bases; bases outside gene matches: 9. CDR1 is MNHNS, CDR2 SASEGT, per germline. This CDR3 comprises 15 residues. CDR3 in amino acids: CASGRLAGETDTQYF. The CDR3 DNA follows: TGTGCCAGCGGAAGACTAGCGGGGGAGACGGATACGCAGTATTTT.

The CDR3 DNA follows: TGTGCCAGCAGCTTAGTGGACTCAGCCTACGAGCAGTACTTC. Amino acid sequence: CASSLVDSAYEQYF. This sequence joins TRBV11-2 and TRBJ2-7, with D possibly being TRBD2 (5 bases). Germline V gene data show CDR1 as SGHAT and CDR2 as FQNNGV. The V end was cut by 1 base, the J end by 2 bases, with 9 bases between. This CDR3 contains 14 residues. Filled out from reference TRBV11-2 and TRBJ2-7, the complete variable domain reads EAGVAQSPRYKIIEKRQSVAFWCNPISGHATLYWYQQILGQGPKLLIQFQNNGVVDDSQLPKDRFSAERLKGVDSTLKIQPAKLEDSAVYLCASSLVDSAYEQYFGPGTRLTVT.

This clone was seen more than once but under ten times. This chain links TRBV6-1 with TRBJ2-7; 9 positions agree with TRBD1. CDR3 size: 16 residues. The V gene's germline CDR1 is MNHNS and CDR2 SASEGT. V trimming: 7 bases; J trimming: 7 bases; junction bases outside the gene matches: 17. The CDR3, as DNA: TGTGCCAGCACGGTCATGCCGGTACAGGGGGCTCGGGAGCAGTACTTC. This codes for CASTVMPVQGAREQYF.

The chain carries TRBV27 and TRBJ1-4; 8 nucleotides line up with TRBD1. V was clipped by 6 bases and J by 7 bases; unmatched bases: 13. The CDR3 has 16 residues. The germline CDR1 and CDR2 sequences are MNHEY and SMNVEV (reference sequence). CDR3 nucleotides: TGTGCCAGCAGAGACAGGGGCAAATGGGCAACTGAAAAACTGTTTTTT. Its translation: CASRDRGKWATEKLFF.